This passage covers 7 T cell receptor beta chains from one sample sequenced in a study of T cells in Graves' hyperthyroidism and ophthalmopathy (dated by TCRdb to about 2019). The receptor library was made with multiplex PCR. The instrument was an Illumina HiSeq 2000. TCR beta CDR3 regions were amplified from RNA transcripts. The first round of RT-PCR for the TCR CDR3 was performed with the HTBI primer set and the Qiagen OneStep RT-PCR kit. TCRdb reprocessing: public reads trimmed at Q25 with fastp, clones called with MiXCR, in-frame beta chains kept. Merged by CDR3 protein, the rows form single entries marked with the most common genes and DNA. A total of 650,000 to 850,000 distinct CDR3 sequences appear in this sample, approximately 19% of them only once. The ten largest clonotypes hold approximately 16% of the sample. Sequences were obtained from blood. These receptors were collected from a woman aged 50 to 60 with Graves' hyperthyroidism that later progressed to Graves' ophthalmopathy.

Written as DNA, the CDR3 is TGTGCCAGCAGCTTAGGCGGTACAGAAGTATACAATGAGCAGTTCTTC. Translating gives CASSLGGTEVYNEQFF. The gene calls are TRBV13 and TRBJ2-1; D ambiguous. V was shortened by 0 bases and J by 4 bases, with 13 bases between the two germline ends. The CDR3 sequence is 16 residues long. Per germline, CDR1 PRHDT and CDR2 FYEKMQ (reference sequence).

This chain uses TRBV29-1 with TRBJ2-2; D may be TRBD2 (6 bases). The CDR3 runs to 13 residues. CDR1 is SQVTM and CDR2 is ANQGSEA in the germline V gene. Trimming pared 8 bases from V and 5 bases from J, leaving 15 bases between. This CDR3 is CSTLVAGTGELFF. The DNA for the CDR3 is TGCAGCACCCTGGTCGCGGGGACCGGGGAGCTGTTTTTT.

This clonotype was counted ten times or more. The chain uses TRBV6-1 and TRBJ1-5; D is unclear. There are 14 residues in the CDR3. Germline lookup yields CDR1 MNHNS and CDR2 SASEGT. The ends were cut back, 5 bases at V and 7 bases at J, with 15 bases in the middle. CDR3 sequence (DNA): TGTGCCAGCAGTTCGTTGGGGTCAGGACAGCCCCAGCATTTT. It codes for CASSSLGSGQPQHF.

This clonotype came up a few times. The chain has TRBV5-1 and TRBJ1-2; no clear D gene. The V end lost 0 bases, the J end lost 4 bases, and 10 bases lay between the germline ends. Germline V lookup: CDR1 SGHRS, CDR2 YFSETQ. CDR3 length equals 14 residues. The CDR3 DNA follows: TGCGCCAGCAGCTTGGATATACGTAGCTATGGCTACACCTTC. It encodes CASSLDIRSYGYTF.

The rearrangement joins TRBV27 to TRBJ1-5; no definite D call. Per germline, CDR1 MNHEY and CDR2 SMNVEV (reference sequence). The CDR3 is 15 amino acids. With 4 bases removed from V and 4 bases from J, the gap between germline ends came to 14 bases. This chain's CDR3 is CASSSVGRVNQPQHF. The CDR3 nucleotides read TGTGCCAGCAGTTCAGTAGGGAGAGTGAATCAGCCCCAGCATTTT.

The chain recombines TRBV27 with TRBJ2-1, with 10 positions matching TRBD2. The CDR3 sequence is 15 residues long. The V segment lost 3 bases and the J segment 5 bases; nucleotides outside the gene matches: 4. Germline CDR1 is MNHEY and CDR2 is SMNVEV (reference sequence). The CDR3 DNA sequence: TGTGCCAGCAGTTTTCTAGCGGGGGCCAACAATGAGCAGTTCTTC. As protein: CASSFLAGANNEQFF.

The rearrangement links TRBV27 to TRBJ2-2; 9 bases map to TRBD1. In germline, CDR1 is MNHEY, CDR2 SMNVEV (reference sequence). There are 15 residues in the CDR3. Trimming took 8 bases from V and 3 from J; bases not matched to a gene: 7. The CDR3 is CASSTGTGYTGELFF. The CDR3 DNA reads TGTGCCAGCTCTACCGGGACAGGGTACACCGGGGAGCTGTTTTTT.